The 28 T cell receptor beta chains reported below all come from one sample, sequenced in a study of cytomegalovirus exposure and HLA in healthy donors. The study ran its PCR with 60 Vbeta and 13 Jbeta primers. This table comes from immunoSEQ multiplex PCR, and its TCRdb copy is limited to in-frame clones, with some not included. The table includes about 78,000 clones, nearly 80% detected once. Sequencing used PBMCs. These receptors were collected from a woman between 50 and 59 years old in good health and CMV-seropositive.

This rearrangement joins TRBV27 to TRBJ2-1; 10 nucleotides agree with TRBD2. This CDR3 comprises 17 residues. Trimming took 4 bases from V and 1 from J; bases not matched to a gene: 7. The germline gives CDR1 MNHEY, CDR2 SMNVEV (reference sequence). This chain's CDR3 is CASSSLQREGSYNEQFF. In nucleotides, the CDR3 is TGTGCCAGCAGTTCTCTCCAGCGGGAGGGTTCCTACAATGAGCAGTTCTTC.

This clone was counted only a few times. The V call is TRBV10-3, the J call TRBJ2-3, with 7 bases lining up with TRBD2. This CDR3 has 13 residues. The ends lost 0 bases at V and 9 bases at J; junction bases unmatched: 3. Looked up from germline, CDR1 is ENHRY and CDR2 is SYGVKD. The CDR3 bases are TGTGCCATCAGTGAGTCGACGCGGGGGACGCAGTATTTT. This sequence encodes CAISESTRGTQYF.

V is TRBV29-1 and J is TRBJ1-2, with D perhaps matching TRBD1 (6 bases). This CDR3 is 13 amino acids long. V was shortened by 7 bases and J by 2 bases, with 14 bases between the two germline ends. The germline V gene encodes CDR1 SQVTM and CDR2 ANQGSEA. The CDR3 DNA follows: TGCAGCGCAACCGGGACAACCAACTATGGCTACACCTTC. Its protein product is CSATGTTNYGYTF. The whole variable domain, filled in from reference TRBV29-1 and TRBJ1-2, reads SAVISQKPSRDICQRGTSLTIQCQVDSQVTMMFWYRQQPGQSLTLIATANQGSEATYESGFVIDKFPISRPNLTFSTLTVSNMSPEDSSIYLCSATGTTNYGYTFGSGTRLTVV.

The rearrangement joins TRBV7-9 to TRBJ2-2, with 12 positions matching TRBD1. The CDR3 runs to 14 residues. The germline V gene has CDR1 SEHNR and CDR2 FQNEAQ (reference sequence). Here the CDR3 DNA reads TGTGTCAGGGGGACAGGGGGCAACACCGGGGAGCTGTTTTTT. Encoded protein: CVRGTGGNTGELFF.

The chain recombines TRBV7-6 with TRBJ1-1; D is ambiguous. There are 11 residues in the CDR3. Trimming removed 7 bases from V and 11 bases from J, with 14 bases in between. The germline CDR1 and CDR2 sequences are SGHVS and FNYEAQ. CDR3 sequence (DNA): TGTGCCAGCAAAACCCGGGAGGTGGCTTTCTTT. Amino acids: CASKTREVAFF.

The chain is built from TRBV10-1 and TRBJ2-1; 7 nucleotides align to TRBD1. J lost 6 bases, V lost 6 bases, and 11 bases had no gene match. The germline V gene has CDR1 WNHNN and CDR2 SYGVQD (reference sequence). The CDR3 totals 15 residues. The DNA for the CDR3 is TGCGCCAGCAGCGCCGGGACAGTGTATGGCAATGAGCAGTTCTTC. Its translation: CASSAGTVYGNEQFF.

V usage is TRBV7-8 and J usage is TRBJ2-1; no clear D. Germline CDR1 reads SGHVS; CDR2 reads FQNEAQ. There are 15 residues in the CDR3. Trimming left V 5 bases short and J 3 bases short, with 14 bases between. The CDR3 DNA is TGTGCCAGCAGCCCCGCGAATAGCCACTACAATGAGCAGTTCTTC. This codes for CASSPANSHYNEQFF.

This rearrangement joins TRBV25-1 to TRBJ1-2, with D perhaps matching TRBD1 (6 bases). CDR3 length equals 16 residues. Between the trimmed V and J ends, which lost 4 bases and 8 bases, there was a span of 23 bases. The germline gives CDR1 MGHDK, CDR2 SYGVNS. CDR3 DNA: TGTGCCAGCAGTGGCCACTCCGGGACACGGTGGGGAGGCTACACCTTC. It is translated as CASSGHSGTRWGGYTF.

The chain joins TRBV7-9 to TRBJ1-2; D not certain. V dropped 2 bases and J dropped 7 bases, with 11 bases sitting between them. Germline CDR1 and CDR2: SEHNR and FQNEAQ (reference sequence). The CDR3 runs 13 residues. The CDR3 DNA sequence: TGTGCCAGCAGCTTAATAGTGGAGGGTGGCTACACCTTC. It specifies CASSLIVEGGYTF.

This chain connects TRBV6-8 to TRBJ2-7; D ambiguous. This CDR3 region has 12 residues. V lost 5 bases, J lost 3 bases, and 8 bases lay in between. CDR1 and CDR2 from the germline V gene are MNHGY and SAAAGT. In DNA, the CDR3 is TGTGCCAGCAGTCAACATGTCTACGAGCAGTACTTC. It codes for CASSQHVYEQYF.

The chain links TRBV11-3 to TRBJ2-2, with 11 positions matching TRBD1. After removal of 8 bases from V and 6 bases from J, the junction contained 5 bases not matched to a gene. From germline, CDR1 is SGHNT and CDR2 YENEEA. The length of the CDR3 is 14 residues. CDR3 region: CASVGTGGSGELFF. The CDR3 bases are TGTGCCAGCGTCGGGACAGGGGGATCCGGGGAGCTGTTTTTT.

This clone has only one observation. One end of the junction fails to match germline, which may point to a read error. Other nucleotide sequences in the sample specify the same CDR3. This chain connects TRBV5-1 to TRBJ1-1, with D unclear. CDR3 length: 14 residues. The germline gives CDR1 SGHRS, CDR2 YFSETQ. This CDR3 is CASSLRRRDTEAFF. CDR3 DNA: TGTGCCAGCAGCTTACGCCGGAGGGACACTGAAGCTTTCTTT.

The V gene is TRBV19, the J gene TRBJ1-2; 9 bases agree with TRBD1. The CDR3 runs 13 residues. CDR1 LNHDA and CDR2 SQIVND come from the germline V gene (reference sequence). Trimming removed 7 bases from V and 8 bases from J; junction bases left unmatched: 8. The CDR3 protein is CASTLTGGLGYTF. The CDR3 DNA sequence: TGTGCCAGTACCCTAACAGGGGGCCTGGGCTACACCTTC. The whole variable domain, remainder taken from reference TRBV19 and TRBJ1-2, is DGGITQSPKYLFRKEGQNVTLSCEQNLNHDAMYWYRQDPGQGLRLIYYSQIVNDFQKGDIAEGYSVSREKKESFPLTVTSAQKNPTAFYLCASTLTGGLGYTFGSGTRLTVV.

This clone has just one count. The genes are TRBV2 and TRBJ2-5, with 7 bases lining up with TRBD2. CDR3 size: 15 residues. The germline CDR1 and CDR2 sequences are SNHLY and FYNNEI. V gave up 5 bases and J gave up 2 bases; unmatched junction bases: 8. The CDR3 DNA sequence: TGTGCCAGCAGTAGATCTAGCGGCACACAAGAGACCCAGTACTTC. As protein: CASSRSSGTQETQYF.

The chain uses TRBV19 and TRBJ1-1, with D possibly being TRBD1 (6 bases). Per the germline V gene, CDR1 is LNHDA and CDR2 is SQIVND (reference sequence). Trimming cost V 2 bases and J 11 bases, with 18 bases left between them. The CDR3 consists of 14 residues. The CDR3 reads CASSIIKSPQGAFF. The CDR3 DNA reads TGTGCCAGTAGTATAATAAAAAGTCCTCAGGGGGCTTTCTTT.

The chain carries TRBV5-1 and TRBJ2-5; 7 nucleotides line up with TRBD1. With the DNA end fitting TRBJ2-7 better, the J assignment may be wrong. The CDR3 length is 13 residues. The germline gives CDR1 SGHRS, CDR2 YFSETQ. DNA of the CDR3: TGCGCCAGCAGCTGGGACAGCTACTACGAGCAGTACTTC. It specifies CASSWDSYYEQYF.

The rearrangement links TRBV5-4 to TRBJ1-2, with TRBD1 as a possible D gene (5 bases). This CDR3 has 15 amino acids. Looked up from germline, CDR1 is SGHNT and CDR2 is YYREEE (reference sequence). V was trimmed by 0 bases and J by 0 bases, leaving 9 bases between them. The CDR3 loop reads CASSLVDTPNYGYTF. Written as DNA, the CDR3 is TGTGCCAGCAGCTTGGTGGACACTCCTAACTATGGCTACACCTTC.

The chain links TRBV2 to TRBJ1-2, with 9 positions matching TRBD1. The CDR3 runs to 12 residues. After removal of 6 bases from V and 8 bases from J, the junction contained 4 bases not matched to a gene. Per the germline V gene, CDR1 is SNHLY and CDR2 is FYNNEI. The CDR3 is CASRGGTGGYTF. Here the CDR3 DNA reads TGTGCCAGCAGGGGTGGGACAGGGGGCTACACCTTC. Full variable domain (remainder filled in from reference TRBV2 and TRBJ1-2): EPEVTQTPSHQVTQMGQEVILRCVPISNHLYFYWYRQILGQKVEFLVSFYNNEISEKSEIFDDQFSVERPDGSNFTLKIRSTKLEDSAMYFCASRGGTGGYTFGSGTRLTVV.

This sequence joins TRBV5-5 and TRBJ1-1; 8 positions match TRBD1. This CDR3 region has 12 residues. The V gene's germline CDR1 is SGHKS and CDR2 YYEKEE (reference sequence). Trimming cost V 4 bases and J 7 bases; bases outside gene matches: 3. The DNA for the CDR3 is TGTGCCAGCAGCCTTGACAGGGGTGAAGCTTTCTTT. Translated, it gives CASSLDRGEAFF.

The chain joins TRBV5-5 to TRBJ2-1; weak D call: TRBD2 (5 bases). CDR3 length: 15 residues. Germline assignment: CDR1 SGHKS and CDR2 YYEKEE (reference sequence). Trimming removed 0 bases at V and 6 bases at J, with 13 bases between. CDR3 region: CASSLVRGLSNEQFF. The CDR3 DNA sequence: TGTGCCAGCAGCTTGGTCCGGGGTTTAAGCAATGAGCAGTTCTTC. The complete variable domain, with remaining parts taken from reference TRBV5-5 and TRBJ2-1, reads DAGVTQSPTHLIKTRGQQVTLRCSPISGHKSVSWYQQVLGQGPQFIFQYYEKEERGRGNFPDRFSARQFPNYSSELNVNALLLGDSALYLCASSLVRGLSNEQFFGPGTRLTVL.

The chain couples TRBV21-1 to TRBJ2-7; the D call in the table, TRBD2, was not verified against the DNA. TRBV21-1 constitutes a pseudogene. CDR3 length: 14 residues. This chain's CDR3 is CASSFRTSVNEQYV. The CDR3 nucleotides are TGTGCCAGCAGCTTCCGGACTAGCGTTAACGAGCAGTACGTC.

The V call is TRBV10-1, the J call TRBJ1-2, with a possible D match to TRBD1 (5 bases). There are 13 residues in the CDR3. Germline CDR1 and CDR2: WNHNN and SYGVQD (reference sequence). V lost 4 bases, J lost 4 bases, and 10 bases lay in between. This chain's CDR3 is CASSGARAYGYTF. DNA of the CDR3: TGCGCCAGCAGTGGAGCCAGGGCCTATGGCTACACCTTC.

The gene calls are TRBV7-2 and TRBJ2-4, with D possibly being TRBD1 (5 bases). This CDR3 comprises 13 residues. Germline CDR1 reads SGHTA; CDR2 reads FQGNSA. Trimming pared 5 bases from V and 3 bases from J, leaving 8 bases between. CDR3 amino acids: CASSKQDKNIQYF. The CDR3 DNA is TGTGCCAGCAGCAAACAGGACAAAAACATTCAGTACTTC.

This clone occurred a few times. This chain uses TRBV5-1 with TRBJ1-2; TRBD1 matches 9 bases. The CDR3 runs to 14 residues. The V gene end was trimmed by 5 bases and the J gene end by 8 bases; junction bases not matched to a gene: 10. Looked up from germline, CDR1 is SGHRS and CDR2 is YFSETQ. The CDR3 coding sequence is TGCGCCAGCAGAATTGGGAGGACAGGGGACGGCTACACCTTC. Translation gives CASRIGRTGDGYTF.

V and J are TRBV5-4 and TRBJ1-1; D possibly corresponds to TRBD1 (5 bases). This CDR3 spans 13 amino acids. The V end lost 5 bases, the J end lost 4 bases, and 12 bases lay between the germline ends. CDR1 is SGHNT and CDR2 is YYREEE in the germline V gene (reference sequence). CDR3 DNA sequence: TGTGCCAGCAGTCGAGACGGGGGCACTGAAGCTTTCTTT. It is translated as CASSRDGGTEAFF.

This chain joins TRBV5-1 and TRBJ1-2; 9 bases align to TRBD1. Germline CDR1 SGHRS, CDR2 YFSETQ. This CDR3 comprises 14 residues. The V segment lost 1 base and the J segment 7 bases; nucleotides outside the gene matches: 5. The CDR3 loop reads CASSLPTGGSGYTF. CDR3 in DNA: TGCGCCAGCAGCTTGCCTACAGGGGGCTCTGGCTACACCTTC.

This clone was seen a handful of times. The J gene is TRBJ2-1, the V gene TRBV2, with TRBD2 matching 8 bases. V lost 6 bases and J lost 4; bases outside the gene matches: 11. The CDR3 covers 16 residues. Germline loops: CDR1 SNHLY, CDR2 FYNNEI. The CDR3 is CASRVSGSRAYNEQFF. The CDR3, as DNA: TGTGCCAGCAGGGTCAGCGGGAGCAGGGCTTACAATGAGCAGTTCTTC.

This chain connects TRBV7-3 to TRBJ2-1, with D tentatively TRBD1 (6 bases). Between the trimmed V and J ends, which lost 5 bases and 8 bases, there was a span of 16 bases. There are 14 residues in the CDR3. In germline, CDR1 is SGHTA, CDR2 FQGTGA. CDR3 amino acids: CASSPGASLDEQFF. CDR3 coding DNA: TGTGCCAGCAGCCCAGGGGCGTCTCTGGATGAGCAGTTCTTC.